Listed below are T cell receptor beta chains from one sample, sequenced in a study of blood T cell repertoires in COVID-19. Here immunoSEQ multiplex PCR was the method, and the copy in TCRdb shows in-frame clones only, minus some. The sample lists approximately 270,000 clones; 80% to 90% were seen once. The source material was peripheral blood. All receptors derive from a woman aged 70-85 years with acute or convalescent COVID-19. Each CDR3 is given with its conserved first and last residue. D genes are given only for firm matches. For some rows the clone size is stated as once, few or many, or as a class when expanded; others skip it.

cdr3_nt,cdr3_aa,d_call,clone_size,v_call,j_call
TGTGCCAGCAGCCCGACGGGTACCTACGAGCAGTACTTC,CASSPTGTYEQYF,-,-,TRBV5-5,TRBJ2-7
TGTGCCAGCAGCTCCTCGGGACAAGTTAACTATGGCTACACCTTC,CASSSSGQVNYGYTF,-,-,TRBV11-1,TRBJ1-2
TGTGCCAGCAGTGCTTCCGGGACATTCATCTATAGCAATCAGCCCCAGCATTTT,CASSASGTFIYSNQPQHF,-,-,TRBV2,TRBJ1-5
TGTGCCATCAGTGACCCCGGGGGGGCCTCAGATACGCAGTATTTT,CAISDPGGASDTQYF,TRBD2,-,TRBV10-3,TRBJ2-3
TGTGCCAGCAGCGCCCAGAGGGGGGGGGCTCGGTATGAGCAGTTCTTC,CASSAQRGGARYEQFF,-,-,TRBV13,TRBJ2-1
TGTGCCTGGAGTCCCCGCTCCTACGAGCAGTACTTC,CAWSPRSYEQYF,-,-,TRBV30,TRBJ2-7
TGTGCCAGCGGACTAGTCACTAACGTCCTGACTTTC,CASGLVTNVLTF,TRBD2,once,TRBV27,TRBJ2-6
TGTGCCAGCAGCCAAGATAGAGGGCAGGGCTACACCTTC,CASSQDRGQGYTF,-,once,TRBV3-1/TRBV3-2,TRBJ1-2
TGTGCCAGCAGCTTCGGGACTAGCGGTTACAATGAGCAGTTCTTC,CASSFGTSGYNEQFF,TRBD2,-,TRBV11-1,TRBJ2-1
TGTGCCAGCAGTTCGGGGGATTCACCCCTCCACTTT,CASSSGDSPLHF,-,-,TRBV12-3/TRBV12-4,TRBJ1-6
TGTGCCAGCAGCTTAAGACGGGGCAATCAGCCCCAGCATTTT,CASSLRRGNQPQHF,-,few,TRBV7-2,TRBJ1-5
TGTGCCAGCAGACAAAGCGGGGGGAGCTCCTACGAGCAGTACTTC,CASRQSGGSSYEQYF,TRBD2,-,TRBV4-2,TRBJ2-7
TGTGCCAGCAGTGAACTTCGAGGACAGGGAAATCAGCCCCAGCATTTT,CASSELRGQGNQPQHF,TRBD1,-,TRBV6-1,TRBJ1-5
TGTGCCAGCAGCCAAAGAGAGCTATCCGGGGAGCTGTTTTTT,CASSQRELSGELFF,-,few,TRBV3-1/TRBV3-2,TRBJ2-2
TGTGCCAGCAGCCTCCGACGGCGGGAGGCTAATGAAAAACTGTTTTTT,CASSLRRREANEKLFF,-,-,TRBV3-1/TRBV3-2,TRBJ1-4
TGTGCCAGCAGGAGACTAGCTGTGGCACTCAATGGCTACACCTTC,CASRRLAVALNGYTF,-,-,TRBV7-2,TRBJ1-2
TGTGCCAGCAGCTTATGGGGGCGTACCTACGAGCAGTACTTC,CASSLWGRTYEQYF,-,-,TRBV11-2,TRBJ2-7
TGCGCCAGCAGCTTAGAGGGGGCCCCCGGGGAGCTGTTTTTT,CASSLEGAPGELFF,TRBD1,-,TRBV5-1,TRBJ2-2
TGTGCCAGCAGCCAAGAACCTACGAGGAGCGGGGGGTCCCACGAGCAGTACTTC,CASSQEPTRSGGSHEQYF,TRBD2,-,TRBV3-1/TRBV3-2,TRBJ2-7
TGCGCCAGCAGCCAAGGTGGGACTGCTTCCTACGAGCAGTACTTC,CASSQGGTASYEQYF,-,-,TRBV4-1,TRBJ2-7
TGTGCCTGGAGTGTACTTGGAAGAGGTGAGCAGTTCTTC,CAWSVLGRGEQFF,-,once,TRBV30,TRBJ2-1
TGCGCCAGCAGCTTGGGTGGGGAGCCCTATGGCTACACCTTC,CASSLGGEPYGYTF,-,-,TRBV5-1,TRBJ1-2
TGCAGCGCCAGACGACAGGGTAGGAACGAGCAGTACTTC,CSARRQGRNEQYF,TRBD1,-,TRBV29-1,TRBJ2-7
TGTGCCAGCAGCGCGCAGGGGGCGCGGGGAACTGAAGCTTTCTTT,CASSAQGARGTEAFF,TRBD1,-,TRBV9,TRBJ1-1
TGTGCCAGCAGGGCGGGACAGAGCAATCAGCCCCAGCATTTT,CASRAGQSNQPQHF,TRBD1,-,TRBV27,TRBJ1-5
TGTGCCAGCAGCGCTTCCGGGACAGGGGGCTACGAGCAGTACTTC,CASSASGTGGYEQYF,TRBD1,few,TRBV7-8,TRBJ2-7
TGTGCCAGCAGCCAACCCCCCCTAGAAGAGACCCAGTACTTC,CASSQPPLEETQYF,-,-,TRBV3-1/TRBV3-2,TRBJ2-5
TGTGCCAGCAGCTTGAGTGTTGGAAACACCATATATTTT,CASSLSVGNTIYF,-,few,TRBV7-9,TRBJ1-3
TGTGCCAGCAGCCAAGGGGGGGGGCAACGGACTGAAGCTTTCTTT,CASSQGGGQRTEAFF,-,-,TRBV3-1/TRBV3-2,TRBJ1-1
TGTGCCAGCAGCTTAACTCGGGATGGATCCCTGGGGGGCTACACCTTC,CASSLTRDGSLGGYTF,-,once,TRBV7-8,TRBJ1-2
TGTGCCAGCAGCTTCTCGGGTACCACCGGGGAGCTGTTTTTT,CASSFSGTTGELFF,-,-,TRBV7-2,TRBJ2-2
TGTGCCAGCAGTGATAAGACTAGGGATACGCAGTATTTT,CASSDKTRDTQYF,-,few,TRBV2,TRBJ2-3
TGTGCCAGCCGACTGACAGGGAGTTACTCCACCTTC,CASRLTGSYSTF,TRBD1,-,TRBV12-3/TRBV12-4,TRBJ1-2
TGTGCCAGCAGCCGGTATTATGGGGGCCCTAGCACAGATACGCAGTATTTT,CASSRYYGGPSTDTQYF,-,once,TRBV4-2,TRBJ2-3
TGTGCCAGCAACCTCGGACAGGGGACCTACGAGCAGTACTTC,CASNLGQGTYEQYF,TRBD1,-,TRBV7-9,TRBJ2-7
TGTGCCAGCAGCCAAGAGAAAATGCAGGGGTACGAGCAGTACTTC,CASSQEKMQGYEQYF,-,-,TRBV3-1/TRBV3-2,TRBJ2-7
TGTGCCAGCAGAGACGGGACAGCTAATGAGCAGTTCTTC,CASRDGTANEQFF,TRBD1,once,TRBV6-5,TRBJ2-1
TGTGCCAGCAGCCAGTCCAGGGGGATGGGTGGCTACACCTTC,CASSQSRGMGGYTF,TRBD1,-,TRBV14,TRBJ1-2
TGTGCCTGGAGTTCGCAGGGGAAAGTCGCTGAAGCTTTCTTT,CAWSSQGKVAEAFF,-,-,TRBV30,TRBJ1-1
TGCGCCAGCCGGGACTTACAAACAGATACGCAGTATTTT,CASRDLQTDTQYF,-,-,TRBV5-1,TRBJ2-3